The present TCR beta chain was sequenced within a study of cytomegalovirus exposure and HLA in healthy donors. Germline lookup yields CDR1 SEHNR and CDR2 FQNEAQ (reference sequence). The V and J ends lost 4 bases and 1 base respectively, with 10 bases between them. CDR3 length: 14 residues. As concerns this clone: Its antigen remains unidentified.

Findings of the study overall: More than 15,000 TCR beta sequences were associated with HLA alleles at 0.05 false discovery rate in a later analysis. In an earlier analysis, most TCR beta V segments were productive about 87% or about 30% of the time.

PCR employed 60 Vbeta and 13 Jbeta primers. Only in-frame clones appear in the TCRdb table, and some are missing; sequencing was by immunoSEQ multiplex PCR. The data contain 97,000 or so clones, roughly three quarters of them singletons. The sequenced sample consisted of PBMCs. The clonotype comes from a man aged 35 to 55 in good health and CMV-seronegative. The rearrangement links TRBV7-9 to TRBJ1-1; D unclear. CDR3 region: CASSSAGRNTEAFF. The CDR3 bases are TGTGCCAGCAGCTCCGCTGGCAGGAACACTGAAGCTTTCTTT.